The TCR beta chain described here comes from a study of shared clonotypes between healthy human individuals. Original processing notes: Filtering differed since immunoSEQ provided only junctions, with no quality scores. Profiled with immunoSEQ multiplex PCR; TCRdb holds only in-frame clones, not every one. That table is the source of V, J and clone size, and D and trimming were worked out from the DNA. The repertoire holds about 1 million clones, with roughly 80% as singletons. V was trimmed by 4 bases and J by 3 bases, leaving 14 bases between them. This CDR3 comprises 15 residues. CDR1 and CDR2 from the germline V gene are SGHRS and YFSETQ. All donors qualified as healthy HIV-negative adults and had experienced no recent acute infections or vaccinations. This clone came up a few times.

The sequencing sample was made of memory CD4+ T cells sorted from blood. The subset here: CD45RA-negative fraction. The rearrangement joins TRBV5-1 to TRBJ2-1; D gene unclear. This clonotype originated in a man aged 18-30 years in good health. The CDR3 sequence is CASSSVSADYNEQFF. In DNA, the CDR3 is TGCGCCAGCAGCAGCGTTTCGGCGGACTACAATGAGCAGTTCTTC.